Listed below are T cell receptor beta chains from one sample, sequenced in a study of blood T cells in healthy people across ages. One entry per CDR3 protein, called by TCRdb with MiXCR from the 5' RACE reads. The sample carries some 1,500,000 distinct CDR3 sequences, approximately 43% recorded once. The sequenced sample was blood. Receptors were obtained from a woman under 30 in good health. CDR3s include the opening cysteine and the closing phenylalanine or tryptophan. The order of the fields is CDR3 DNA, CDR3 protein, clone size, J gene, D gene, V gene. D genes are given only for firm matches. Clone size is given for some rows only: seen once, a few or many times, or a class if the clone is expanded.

TGTGCCAGCAGTGACGTGGGGCGGTACAATGAGCAGTTCTTC	CASSDVGRYNEQFF	NA	TRBJ2-1	NA	TRBV27
TGTGCCAGCAGCCGCCCAGATGAAAAACTGTTTTTT	CASSRPDEKLFF	once	TRBJ1-4	NA	TRBV7-9
TGCGCCAGCAGCGCTATGGGGTCAGGGAACTATGGCTACACCTTC	CASSAMGSGNYGYTF	NA	TRBJ1-2	NA	TRBV5-1
TGTGCCAGTAGTGAGGTCACGCACTATGGCTACACCTTC	CASSEVTHYGYTF	NA	TRBJ1-2	NA	TRBV19
TGTGCCAGCAGTTTATCCGACAGGGATTTTGGCTATGGCTACACCTTC	CASSLSDRDFGYGYTF	few	TRBJ1-2	TRBD1	TRBV27
TGTGCCATCCGACAGGGGGATGAGCAGTTCTTC	CAIRQGDEQFF	NA	TRBJ2-1	TRBD1	TRBV10-3
TGTGCCAGCAGTTTCTACGGGACAGTAAGCACAGATACGCAGTATTTT	CASSFYGTVSTDTQYF	few	TRBJ2-3	TRBD1	TRBV12-3/TRBV12-4
TGCGCCAGCAGCCAAGATAGGCAGGGGGCTGACATTCAGTACTTC	CASSQDRQGADIQYF	NA	TRBJ2-4	TRBD1	TRBV4-3
TGCAGTGCTAGTGAGGGACAGCTTAGAAATCAGCCCCAGCATTTT	CSASEGQLRNQPQHF	NA	TRBJ1-5	TRBD1	TRBV20-1
TGTGCCAGCAGTCCCGGGACCACCGGGGAGCAGTTCTTC	CASSPGTTGEQFF	NA	TRBJ2-1	NA	TRBV12-3/TRBV12-4
TGCAGCGTTGAAGGGGACACAGATACGCAGTATTTT	CSVEGDTDTQYF	NA	TRBJ2-3	NA	TRBV29-1
TGTGTCATCAGTGATATCAGCGGGAGGGCCTCTTACAATGAGCAGTTCTTC	CVISDISGRASYNEQFF	NA	TRBJ2-1	TRBD2	TRBV10-3
TGCAGTGCCCAGCGGGGTGTCACTGAAGCTTTCTTT	CSAQRGVTEAFF	NA	TRBJ1-1	NA	TRBV20-1
TGTGCCAGCAGCCCCCATCTTCTAGCGGGGGTTGACAATGAGCAGTTCTTC	CASSPHLLAGVDNEQFF	NA	TRBJ2-1	TRBD2	TRBV7-9
TGTGCCAGCAGCGTAGGGAGTGGGAGTGGCGACAATGAGCAGTACTTC	CASSVGSGSGDNEQYF	NA	TRBJ2-5	NA	TRBV9
TGCGCCAGCAGCCAAGAAAATTGGGCGGCCTCCTACGAGCAGTACTTC	CASSQENWAASYEQYF	NA	TRBJ2-7	NA	TRBV4-3
TGTGCCAGCAGTTACGGCGCTGGCTACACCTTC	CASSYGAGYTF	few	TRBJ1-2	NA	TRBV6-2/TRBV6-3
TGTGCCAGCAGCCAAGATCGGACTAGCGGGAGAACAGATACGCAGTATTTT	CASSQDRTSGRTDTQYF	NA	TRBJ2-3	TRBD2	TRBV3-1
TGTGCCAGCAGCCCTCCGGGACAGTATAATGAAAAACTGTTTTTT	CASSPPGQYNEKLFF	NA	TRBJ1-4	TRBD1	TRBV7-9
TGCGCCAGCACCTCCGGCGGGGTTGAAGATACGCAGTATTTT	CASTSGGVEDTQYF	NA	TRBJ2-3	NA	TRBV5-1
TGTGCCAGCAGTCCGATGACAGGGTATTACGAGCAGTACTTC	CASSPMTGYYEQYF	NA	TRBJ2-7	TRBD1	TRBV12-3/TRBV12-4
TGTGCCAGCAGTCGACGACAGGACAGGAGGGGCTACACCTTC	CASSRRQDRRGYTF	NA	TRBJ1-2	TRBD1	TRBV3-1
TGTGCCACAGGGGACTTTCACAATGAGCAGTTCTTC	CATGDFHNEQFF	NA	TRBJ2-1	NA	TRBV24-1
TGCGCCAGCAGGCCCGCCGACAGTTTCAATGAGCAGTTCTTC	CASRPADSFNEQFF	NA	TRBJ2-1	NA	TRBV5-1
TGCGCCAGCAGCGCGACAGGGGGCGACGAGCAGTACTTC	CASSATGGDEQYF	NA	TRBJ2-7	TRBD1	TRBV5-1
TGCAGCGTTGGGCAGGAGCCCCAGCATTTT	CSVGQEPQHF	NA	TRBJ1-5	NA	TRBV29-1
TGTGCCAGCAGCCTTTGGGGACCTAGCAATCAGCCCCAGCATTTT	CASSLWGPSNQPQHF	few	TRBJ1-5	NA	TRBV27
TGTGCCAGCAGAGACAGGGGGCGCAGGAATGAGCAGTTCTTC	CASRDRGRRNEQFF	NA	TRBJ2-1	TRBD1	TRBV2
TGTGCCAGCAGCCCGACCCCTCTAGGGGAGGATACGCAGTATTTT	CASSPTPLGEDTQYF	few	TRBJ2-3	NA	TRBV7-9
TGCAGTGCCCCAGACAGGGCGCTCTCCTACAATGAGCAGTACTTC	CSAPDRALSYNEQYF	NA	TRBJ2-7	TRBD1	TRBV20-1
TGTGCCAGCAGTGCCCCGTGGGGGAACACCGGGGAGCTGTTTTTT	CASSAPWGNTGELFF	NA	TRBJ2-2	NA	TRBV6-1
TGTGCCAGCAGTGTGCAACTAGCGGGGGGGCCGATAAACGCCCAAGAGACCCAGTACTTC	CASSVQLAGGPINAQETQYF	NA	TRBJ2-5	TRBD2	TRBV25-1
TGTGCCAGCAGCCAAGTCCCTATCGAGCAGTACTTC	CASSQVPIEQYF	NA	TRBJ2-7	NA	TRBV14
TGTGCCAGCAGTCCGACAGGGCAGCCCCAGCATTTT	CASSPTGQPQHF	many	TRBJ1-5	TRBD1	TRBV27
TGTGCCAGCAGTGCAGGAGGGGTAGGCTCCTACAATGAGCAGTTCTTC	CASSAGGVGSYNEQFF	NA	TRBJ2-1	NA	TRBV2
TGCAGTGCTAGAGTGGTGAGGGCCGGAGGCTATGGCTACACCTTC	CSARVVRAGGYGYTF	NA	TRBJ1-2	NA	TRBV20-1
TGTGCCAGCAGAAGGGGACAGGGGTCCTCTGAAGCTTTCTTT	CASRRGQGSSEAFF	NA	TRBJ1-1	TRBD1	TRBV12-3/TRBV12-4